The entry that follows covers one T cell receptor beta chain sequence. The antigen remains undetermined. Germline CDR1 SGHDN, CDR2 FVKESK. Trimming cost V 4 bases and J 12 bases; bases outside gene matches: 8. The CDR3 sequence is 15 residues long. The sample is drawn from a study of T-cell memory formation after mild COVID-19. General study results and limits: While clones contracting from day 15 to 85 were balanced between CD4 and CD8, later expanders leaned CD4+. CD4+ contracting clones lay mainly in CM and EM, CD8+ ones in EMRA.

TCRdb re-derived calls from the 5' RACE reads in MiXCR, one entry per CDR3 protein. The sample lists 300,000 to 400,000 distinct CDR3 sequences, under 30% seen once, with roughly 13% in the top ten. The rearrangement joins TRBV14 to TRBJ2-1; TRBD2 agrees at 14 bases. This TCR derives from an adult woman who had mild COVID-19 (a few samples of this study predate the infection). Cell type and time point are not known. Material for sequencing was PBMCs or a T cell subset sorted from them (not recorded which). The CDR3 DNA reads TGTGCCAGCAGCCCAGGACTAGCGGGGGGCCTCAGGCAGTTCTTC. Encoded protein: CASSPGLAGGLRQFF.